The 8 T cell receptor beta chains listed next were all sequenced from one sample in a study of T cells in localized non-small cell lung cancer. Here immunoSEQ multiplex PCR was the method, and the copy in TCRdb shows in-frame clones only, minus some. The profile shows about 24,000 clones, 89% of them singletons. The specimen comprised peripheral blood, sampled before any cancer treatment. The receptors derive from a man aged 40 to 69 with stage I squamous cell lung carcinoma.

This clone turned up a few times. The V gene is TRBV11-3, the J gene TRBJ1-6; no reliable D call. The germline V gene has CDR1 SGHNT and CDR2 YENEEA. The V end lost 1 base, the J end lost 7 bases, and 5 bases lay between the germline ends. This CDR3 region has 13 residues. The CDR3 protein is CASSLVSNSPLHF. For the CDR3, the DNA is TGTGCCAGCAGCTTAGTCAGCAATTCACCCCTCCACTTT.

The chain recombines TRBV19 with TRBJ1-5, with TRBD1 as a possible D gene (5 bases). Germline CDR1 is LNHDA and CDR2 is SQIVND (reference sequence). The V end was cut by 5 bases, the J end by 7 bases, with 15 bases between. The CDR3 contains 14 residues. In DNA, the CDR3 is TGTGCCAGTAGTTTCACGCAGGGACGACAGCCCCAGCATTTT. Its protein product is CASSFTQGRQPQHF.

This clone has just one count. The genes are TRBV6-1 and TRBJ1-5; 8 bases are shared with TRBD1. This CDR3 region has 14 residues. J gave up 8 bases and V 7 bases, and 10 bases lay outside the gene matches. CDR1 MNHNS and CDR2 SASEGT come from the germline V gene. The CDR3 sequence is CASKGRTGLEPQHF. In nucleotides, the CDR3 is TGTGCCAGCAAGGGACGGACAGGGCTTGAGCCCCAGCATTTT.

In DNA, the CDR3 is TGCGCCAGCAGTGAGTCAACAAACAATGAGCAGTTCTTC. This sequence encodes CASSESTNNEQFF. The J gene is TRBJ2-1, the V gene TRBV10-1; D remains unclear. Germline V gives CDR1 WNHNN, CDR2 SYGVQD (reference sequence). This CDR3 region has 13 residues. V was cut by 0 bases and J by 5 bases, with 5 bases left in between.

J is TRBJ2-5 and V is TRBV4-1, with TRBD1 as a possible D gene (5 bases). The J call may be wrong; the DNA end is better matched by TRBJ2-7. CDR3 length: 14 residues. The germline gives CDR1 MGHRA, CDR2 YSYEKL. Here the CDR3 reads CASSEDQGVSEQYF. CDR3 nucleotide sequence: TGCGCCAGCAGCGAGGACCAGGGTGTCTCCGAGCAGTACTTC.

The chain has TRBV5-1 and TRBJ1-6; 9 nucleotides align to TRBD1. After removal of 1 base from V and 8 bases from J, the junction contained 10 bases not matched to a gene. This CDR3 spans 17 amino acids. CDR1 and CDR2 (germline): SGHRS, YFSETQ. CDR3 residues: CASSLSVQGAGYSPLHF. The CDR3 bases are TGCGCCAGCAGCTTGTCTGTACAGGGGGCAGGGTATTCACCCCTCCACTTT.

V and J are TRBV7-2 and TRBJ2-1, with 12 nucleotides matching TRBD2. The junction had 13 bases not matched to a gene; V was cut back by 4 bases and J by 9 bases. Per germline, CDR1 SGHTA and CDR2 FQGNSA. CDR3 length equals 17 residues. CDR3 DNA sequence: TGTGCCAGCAGCTCCCAGTCACTAGCGGGGGGCGGGGTTGAGCAGTTCTTC. This translates into CASSSQSLAGGGVEQFF.

This CDR3 is CASSSRQTLRDTQYF. CDR3 nucleotide sequence: TGTGCCAGCAGCTCCCGACAAACGCTCAGGGATACGCAGTATTTT. V gene TRBV7-9 combines with J gene TRBJ2-3; D unresolved. Between the trimmed V and J ends, which lost 4 bases and 6 bases, there was a span of 17 bases. CDR3 length equals 15 residues. CDR1 and CDR2 (germline): SEHNR, FQNEAQ (reference sequence).